The next 22 T cell receptor beta chains were all read from a single sample in a study of blood T cell repertoires in COVID-19. Data came from immunoSEQ multiplex PCR; TCRdb stores just in-frame clones and leaves some out. The data contain roughly 330,000 clones, 70% to 90% of them singletons. The sample comprised PBMCs or T cells enriched from blood (not recorded which). These receptors were obtained from a woman in her twenties or thirties who had recovered from COVID-19.

The V call is TRBV11-2, the J call TRBJ1-6, with 7 bases lining up with TRBD1. This CDR3 has 14 amino acids. V dropped 4 bases and J dropped 10; count of bases not matched to a gene: 7. Germline CDR1 SGHAT, CDR2 FQNNGV. Here the CDR3 reads CASSYDRVGSPLHF. In DNA form, the CDR3 reads TGTGCCAGCAGCTACGACAGGGTCGGGTCACCCCTCCACTTT.

The J gene is TRBJ2-7, the V gene TRBV28; 7 positions match TRBD2. J lost 6 bases, V lost 2 bases, and 4 bases had no gene match. Germline V gene data show CDR1 as MDHEN and CDR2 as SYDVKM. The CDR3 runs 13 residues. The CDR3 is CASSLRLAGEQYF. Written as DNA, the CDR3 is TGTGCCAGCAGTTTACGACTAGCTGGCGAGCAGTACTTC.

This clone was picked up a small number of times. The chain recombines TRBV30 with TRBJ1-1; D perhaps matches TRBD1 (6 bases). The CDR3 is made up of 13 amino acids. Trimming took off 3 bases at V and 4 bases at J, with 12 bases between the two ends. Germline V lookup: CDR1 GTSNPN, CDR2 SVGIG (reference sequence). CDR3 in DNA: TGTGCCTGGAGACGTATAGGGGGCACTGAAGCTTTCTTT. Protein product: CAWRRIGGTEAFF.

V usage is TRBV4-1 and J usage is TRBJ1-2, with D possibly being TRBD1 (5 bases). The CDR3 runs to 15 residues. The germline gives CDR1 MGHRA, CDR2 YSYEKL. V was trimmed by 0 bases and J by 4 bases, leaving 12 bases between them. The CDR3 loop is CASSQDPRASYGYTF. The DNA for the CDR3 is TGCGCCAGCAGCCAAGATCCCAGGGCGTCCTATGGCTACACCTTC.

J is TRBJ1-1 and V is TRBV20-1, with D unclear. V dropped 3 bases and J dropped 1 base, with 9 bases sitting between them. The V gene's germline CDR1 is DFQATT and CDR2 SNEGSKA (reference sequence). This CDR3 has 13 residues. The CDR3 sequence is CSASRVPNTEAFF. CDR3 nucleotide sequence: TGCAGTGCTAGTCGGGTCCCGAACACTGAAGCTTTCTTT.

This clone was recorded only once. The chain couples TRBV5-5 to TRBJ1-3; the D gene is possibly TRBD1 (5 bases). CDR3 size: 16 residues. In germline, CDR1 is SGHKS, CDR2 YYEKEE (reference sequence). Trimming removed 0 bases at V and 0 bases at J, with 10 bases between. This CDR3 reads CASSLEWTISGNTIYF. The CDR3 DNA reads TGTGCCAGCAGCTTGGAATGGACAATCTCTGGAAACACCATATATTTT.

The chain is built from TRBV6-5 and TRBJ2-1, with 10 nucleotides matching TRBD1. The CDR3 extends over 14 amino acids. Germline assignment: CDR1 MNHEY and CDR2 SVGAGI. V lost 9 bases, J lost 3 bases, and 5 bases stayed unmatched. The CDR3 loop is CASADRGGYNEQFF. The CDR3 coding sequence is TGTGCCAGTGCGGACAGGGGGGGCTACAATGAGCAGTTCTTC.

The gene calls are TRBV3-1 (or the pseudogene TRBV3-2) and TRBJ1-5; D not resolved. With 4 bases removed from V and 0 bases from J, the gap between germline ends came to 4 bases. The CDR3 has 13 residues. Germline assignment: CDR1 LGHDT and CDR2 YNNKEL (reference sequence). The CDR3 sequence: CASSLYSNQPQHF. DNA of the CDR3: TGTGCCAGCAGCCTTTATAGCAATCAGCCCCAGCATTTT.

This clone has a handful of counts. The rearrangement joins TRBV29-1 to TRBJ1-2, with 7 bases fitting TRBD1. Germline V CDR1 and CDR2: SQVTM, ANQGSEA. V shed 5 bases, J shed 4 bases, and the junction held 4 bases outside the gene matches. The CDR3 consists of 12 residues. The CDR3 region has the DNA TGCAGCGTTCGGGACAGCATCTATGGCTACACCTTC. Its translation is CSVRDSIYGYTF.

The CDR3 is CASSISRNTGELFF. In nucleotides, the CDR3 is TGTGCCAGTAGTATCTCCCGGAACACCGGGGAGCTGTTTTTT. The chain employs TRBV19 and TRBJ2-2; D gene unclear. In germline, CDR1 is LNHDA, CDR2 SQIVND (reference sequence). There are 14 residues in the CDR3. V was trimmed by 3 bases and J by 1 base, leaving 6 bases between them.

As for this clone: The sample has other DNA sequences that encode this CDR3 too. The CDR3 loop reads CASSLAGGSTDTQYF. Here the CDR3 DNA reads TGTGCCAGCAGCTTAGCGGGGGGGAGCACAGATACGCAGTATTTT. The chain couples TRBV7-2 to TRBJ2-3, with 7 bases matching TRBD2. J gave up 0 bases and V 0 bases, and 0 bases lay outside the gene matches. This CDR3 contains 15 residues. Germline CDR1 SGHTA, CDR2 FQGNSA.

The chain uses TRBV9 and TRBJ2-3, with 9 bases matching TRBD2. The germline CDR1 and CDR2 sequences are SGDLS and YYNGEE. The CDR3 runs to 16 residues. The junction had 9 bases not matched to a gene; V was cut back by 4 bases and J by 3 bases. The CDR3: CASSPRSAGGTDTQYF. In DNA form, the CDR3 reads TGTGCCAGCAGCCCACGCTCGGCGGGGGGGACAGATACGCAGTATTTT.

V and J are TRBV2 and TRBJ1-1; 7 bases map to TRBD1. Germline values: CDR1 SNHLY, CDR2 FYNNEI. There are 16 residues in the CDR3. After removal of 10 bases from V and 5 bases from J, the junction contained 19 bases not matched to a gene. This chain's CDR3 is CATRDSLPSLGTEAFF. In DNA form, the CDR3 reads TGTGCCACCCGGGACAGCCTCCCCTCCTTGGGGACTGAAGCTTTCTTT.

This clone occurred once. This chain connects TRBV6-5 to TRBJ1-2; TRBD1 agrees at 9 bases. CDR3 size: 14 residues. Losses at the gene ends were 8 bases for V and 4 bases for J; bases not matched to a gene: 8. Looked up from germline, CDR1 is MNHEY and CDR2 is SVGAGI. The CDR3 loop is CASLGQGRGYGYTF. CDR3 in DNA: TGTGCCAGCTTAGGACAGGGGAGAGGCTATGGCTACACCTTC.

The rearrangement joins TRBV30 to TRBJ2-7, with D tentatively TRBD1 (6 bases). This CDR3 comprises 14 residues. V gave up 0 bases and J gave up 0 bases, with 9 bases separating them. Germline CDR1 and CDR2: GTSNPN and SVGIG (reference sequence). As DNA, the CDR3 is TGTGCCTGGAGTGTTCTGGACAGCTCCTACGAGCAGTACTTC. This gives the protein CAWSVLDSSYEQYF. Drawing the rest from reference TRBV30 and TRBJ2-7, the complete variable domain is SQTIHQWPATLVQPVGSPLSLECTVEGTSNPNLYWYRQAAGRGLQLLFYSVGIGQISSEVPQNLSASRPQDRQFILSSKKLLLSDSGFYLCAWSVLDSSYEQYFGPGTRLTVT.

The rearrangement links TRBV5-1 to TRBJ1-2, with D possibly matching TRBD1 (5 bases). The CDR3 consists of 13 residues. From germline, CDR1 is SGHRS and CDR2 YFSETQ. The ends were cut back, 0 bases at V and 7 bases at J, with 10 bases in the middle. This CDR3 is CASSLGTGSGYTF. The CDR3 DNA sequence: TGCGCCAGCAGCTTGGGTACAGGCTCTGGCTACACCTTC.

This sequence joins TRBV24-1 and TRBJ1-5, with TRBD1 matching over 10 bases. The CDR3 runs 15 residues. Germline V gene lookup returns CDR1 KGHDR and CDR2 SFDVKD. With 4 bases clipped from V and 4 bases from J, the junction kept 3 bases outside the gene matches. CDR3 sequence reads: CATSEPGQGNQPQHF. For the CDR3, the DNA is TGTGCCACCAGTGAACCGGGACAGGGGAATCAGCCCCAGCATTTT.

This sequence joins TRBV4-3 and TRBJ1-2; unclear D gene. This CDR3 has 17 amino acids. Germline assignment: CDR1 LGHNA and CDR2 YSLEER. The V end was cut by 4 bases, the J end by 1 base, with 19 bases between. CDR3 nucleotide sequence: TGCGCCAGCAGCCGGAAAACACTAAAGCAACTTAACTATGGCTACACCTTC. Translation: CASSRKTLKQLNYGYTF.

The chain links TRBV27 to TRBJ1-5, with 7 bases lining up with TRBD1. The CDR3 length is 17 residues. V was clipped by 4 bases and J by 2 bases; unmatched bases: 11. In germline, CDR1 is MNHEY, CDR2 SMNVEV (reference sequence). This CDR3 reads CASSSLTGAMGNQPQHF. The CDR3 DNA reads TGTGCCAGCAGTTCCCTAACAGGGGCTATGGGCAATCAGCCCCAGCATTTT.

CDR3 residues: CASRATEQNTEAFF. The CDR3 DNA is TGTGCCAGCAGAGCAACAGAGCAGAACACTGAAGCTTTCTTT. J is TRBJ1-1 and V is TRBV6-5, with no clear D. Germline CDR1 reads MNHEY; CDR2 reads SVGAGI. V was cut by 6 bases and J by 1 base, with 12 bases left in between. This CDR3 has 14 residues.

A few counts support this clone. The V gene is TRBV5-1, the J gene TRBJ1-1; possibly TRBD1 for D (5 bases). The germline gives CDR1 SGHRS, CDR2 YFSETQ. The CDR3 has 15 amino acids. Trimming shortened V by 0 bases and J by 4 bases, and 13 bases separated the two germline ends. The CDR3 sequence is CASSLGAGFSTEAFF. CDR3 DNA: TGCGCCAGCAGCTTGGGAGCAGGGTTTTCCACTGAAGCTTTCTTT.

The rearrangement joins TRBV4-2 to TRBJ2-1; 10 bases map to TRBD2. CDR1 and CDR2 from the germline V gene are LGHNA and YNFKEQ. V lost 1 base and J lost 4; bases outside the gene matches: 4. This CDR3 has 16 amino acids. The DNA of the CDR3 is TGTGCCAGCAGCCAAGTAGCTAGCGGGGGATACAATGAGCAGTTCTTC. This gives the protein CASSQVASGGYNEQFF.